Each of the 20 T cell receptor beta chains below was sequenced from the same sample in a study of CD8 T cells in cerebrospinal fluid in Alzheimer's disease. For each CDR3 protein, TCRdb gives one entry from its re-call of the 10x single-cell sequencing reads, without DNA. This sample's clone table lists 1,800 or so distinct CDR3 sequences. Sequencing was carried out using cerebrospinal fluid. The receptor set was obtained from a human donor with mild cognitive impairment.

This clonotype is labeled large (0.1 to 1%) based on frequency. Here the CDR3 reads CASSPHQGTYEQYF. This chain uses TRBV2 with TRBJ2-7; TCRdb selects TRBD1, and the lack of DNA leaves this call unchecked. The CDR3 spans 14 residues. Per germline, CDR1 SNHLY and CDR2 FYNNEI.

This clonotype is identified as medium-sized from frequency. The CDR3 reads CASNKDTLNEKLFF. The chain uses TRBV2 and TRBJ1-4; TCRdb reports TRBD1, a call that lacks DNA to check it against. The CDR3 runs to 14 residues. In germline, CDR1 is SNHLY, CDR2 FYNNEI. Combining the CDR3 with reference TRBV2 and TRBJ1-4 gives the whole variable domain EPEVTQTPSHQVTQMGQEVILRCVPISNHLYFYWYRQILGQKVEFLVSFYNNEISEKSEIFDDQFSVERPDGSNFTLKIRSTKLEDSAMYFCASNKDTLNEKLFFGSGTQLSVL.

This clonotype ranks as medium-sized (0.01 to 0.1%) in terms of frequency. The chain employs TRBV11-3 and TRBJ2-2; the D call of TRBD1 rests on TCRdb alone, since no DNA is present to check it. The germline gives CDR1 SGHNT, CDR2 YENEEA. The CDR3 totals 18 residues. The chain's CDR3 is CASSLDQGGSVYTGELFF. The full variable domain, its missing parts supplied by reference TRBV11-3 and TRBJ2-2, is EAGVVQSPRYKIIEKKQPVAFWCNPISGHNTLYWYLQNLGQGPELLIRYENEEAVDDSQLPKDRFSAERLKGVDSTLKIQPAELGDSAVYLCASSLDQGGSVYTGELFFGEGSRLTVL.

Its frequency marks this clonotype as large. CDR3 protein: CATSDRRNTGELFF. The genes are TRBV24-1 and TRBJ2-2. CDR3 size: 14 residues. Germline lookup yields CDR1 KGHDR and CDR2 SFDVKD.

Its frequency marks this clonotype as large. The rearrangement links TRBV7-2 to TRBJ2-1; without DNA, the TCRdb call of TRBD1 cannot be checked. CDR3 length: 14 amino acids. Germline V lookup: CDR1 SGHTA, CDR2 FQGNSA. The CDR3 protein is CASSSYSGGNEQFF.

This clonotype is called medium-sized based on its frequency. The rearrangement links TRBV11-2 to TRBJ2-5; the D call of TRBD1 rests on TCRdb alone, since no DNA is present to check it. CDR1 and CDR2 (germline): SGHAT, FQNNGV. CDR3 length: 13 residues. CDR3 sequence: CASSPGYQETQYF.

This clonotype counts as large by frequency. The gene calls are TRBV5-5 and TRBJ1-6; TCRdb picks TRBD1, but there is no DNA to check that call. The CDR3 covers 15 residues. Germline V gene sequence: CDR1 SGHKS, CDR2 YYEKEE (reference sequence). The CDR3 spells CASSLVMGTNSPLHF.

By frequency, this clonotype is medium-sized. CDR3 sequence: CASSLTGFNEKLFF. This chain connects TRBV12-3 or TRBV12-4 to TRBJ1-4; the TCRdb D gene call, TRBD1, has no DNA to confirm it. The CDR3 runs 14 residues.

This clonotype is large by frequency. The rearrangement links TRBV5-1 to TRBJ2-1; TCRdb outputs TRBD2, but without DNA this stays unchecked. CDR3 length equals 12 residues. CDR1 and CDR2 from the germline V gene are SGHRS and YFSETQ. The CDR3 spells CASSRQEDEQFF.

By frequency, this clonotype is medium-sized (0.01 to 0.1%). The chain uses TRBV6-6 and TRBJ2-7; TCRdb designates TRBD1, a call that cannot be tested without DNA. The length of the CDR3 is 16 residues. Looked up from germline, CDR1 is MNHNY and CDR2 is SVGAGI (reference sequence). CDR3: CASSYPQGTGTYEQYF.

Measured by frequency, this clonotype is large. The chain couples TRBV4-2 to TRBJ2-5; TCRdb designates TRBD2, a call that cannot be tested without DNA. The germline gives CDR1 LGHNA, CDR2 YNFKEQ. This CDR3 is built from 14 residues. The CDR3 protein is CARCPRDSQETQYF.

This clonotype is called medium-sized based on its frequency. V is TRBV7-6 and J is TRBJ2-2; TCRdb's D call of TRBD2 is untestable without DNA. The CDR3 is made up of 17 amino acids. Germline values: CDR1 SGHVS, CDR2 FNYEAQ. CDR3 amino acids: CASSLGASGIDTGELFF.

This clonotype is classed as medium-sized by frequency. J is TRBJ1-5 and V is TRBV28; TCRdb returns TRBD1, unconfirmable since there is no DNA. Looked up from germline, CDR1 is MDHEN and CDR2 is SYDVKM. The CDR3 has 15 residues. Here the CDR3 reads CASSFSDRINQPQHF. The full variable domain, completed using reference TRBV28 and TRBJ1-5, is DVKVTQSSRYLVKRTGEKVFLECVQDMDHENMFWYRQDPGLGLRLIYFSYDVKMKEKGDIPEGYSVSREKKERFSLILESASTNQTSMYLCASSFSDRINQPQHFGDGTRLSIL.

By frequency, this clonotype is medium-sized. The rearrangement links TRBV18 to TRBJ1-1; the TRBD1 assignment by TCRdb is unverifiable without DNA. CDR1 and CDR2 from the germline V gene are KGHSH and LQKENI. CDR3 size: 14 residues. CDR3 sequence reads: CASSRQEMNTEAFF.

Measured by frequency, this clonotype is medium-sized. The V and J genes are TRBV4-1 and TRBJ2-3; the D call from TCRdb, TRBD1, cannot be confirmed without DNA. The germline V gene has CDR1 MGHRA and CDR2 YSYEKL. The CDR3 consists of 17 residues. The CDR3 sequence is CASSHATTGGSTDTQYF.

By frequency, this clonotype is medium-sized (0.01 to 0.1%). CDR3 region: CACPAGGPSYEQYF. V gene TRBV6-4 combines with J gene TRBJ2-7; TCRdb gives TRBD2 as the D gene, but with no DNA this cannot be confirmed. The CDR3 runs 14 residues. Germline assignment: CDR1 MRHNA and CDR2 SNTAGT.

CDR3 sequence reads: CASSLAHVSNTGELFF. The rearrangement links TRBV7-2 to TRBJ2-2. The CDR3 consists of 16 residues. Germline V gene lookup returns CDR1 SGHTA and CDR2 FQGNSA.

This clonotype registers large by frequency. The V gene is TRBV5-1, the J gene TRBJ2-7; TCRdb names TRBD1, which stays unverified in the absence of DNA. This CDR3 is built from 15 residues. Germline V lookup: CDR1 SGHRS, CDR2 YFSETQ. This CDR3 reads CASSTDRGPLYEQYF.

The chain is built from TRBV7-3 and TRBJ2-7; TCRdb's D call of TRBD1 is untestable without DNA. CDR3 length equals 14 residues. The germline CDR1 and CDR2 sequences are SGHTA and FQGTGA. CDR3 amino acids: CVSSIDRVSDEQYF.

This clonotype is deemed medium-sized (0.01 to 0.1%) by its frequency. This chain uses TRBV28 with TRBJ1-1; TCRdb's assignment of TRBD1 cannot be checked, as there is no DNA. This CDR3 comprises 20 residues. Germline CDR1 and CDR2: MDHEN and SYDVKM. The CDR3 spells CASTRGGGFPSDVGNTEAFF.